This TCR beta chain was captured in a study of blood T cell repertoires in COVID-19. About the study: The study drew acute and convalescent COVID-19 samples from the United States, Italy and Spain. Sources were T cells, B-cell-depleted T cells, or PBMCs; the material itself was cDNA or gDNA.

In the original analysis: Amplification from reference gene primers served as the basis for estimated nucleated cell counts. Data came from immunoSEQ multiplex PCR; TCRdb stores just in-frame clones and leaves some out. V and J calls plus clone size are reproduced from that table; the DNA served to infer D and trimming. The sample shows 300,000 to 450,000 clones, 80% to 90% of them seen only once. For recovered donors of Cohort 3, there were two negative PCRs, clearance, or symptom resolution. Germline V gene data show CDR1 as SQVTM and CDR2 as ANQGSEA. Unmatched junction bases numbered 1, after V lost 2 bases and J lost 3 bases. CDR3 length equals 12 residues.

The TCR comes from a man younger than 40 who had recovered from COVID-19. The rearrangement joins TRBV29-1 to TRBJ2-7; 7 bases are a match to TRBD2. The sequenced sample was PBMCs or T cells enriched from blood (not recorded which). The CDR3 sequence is CSVESGGYEQYF. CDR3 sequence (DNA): TGCAGCGTTGAATCGGGGGGCTACGAGCAGTACTTC.